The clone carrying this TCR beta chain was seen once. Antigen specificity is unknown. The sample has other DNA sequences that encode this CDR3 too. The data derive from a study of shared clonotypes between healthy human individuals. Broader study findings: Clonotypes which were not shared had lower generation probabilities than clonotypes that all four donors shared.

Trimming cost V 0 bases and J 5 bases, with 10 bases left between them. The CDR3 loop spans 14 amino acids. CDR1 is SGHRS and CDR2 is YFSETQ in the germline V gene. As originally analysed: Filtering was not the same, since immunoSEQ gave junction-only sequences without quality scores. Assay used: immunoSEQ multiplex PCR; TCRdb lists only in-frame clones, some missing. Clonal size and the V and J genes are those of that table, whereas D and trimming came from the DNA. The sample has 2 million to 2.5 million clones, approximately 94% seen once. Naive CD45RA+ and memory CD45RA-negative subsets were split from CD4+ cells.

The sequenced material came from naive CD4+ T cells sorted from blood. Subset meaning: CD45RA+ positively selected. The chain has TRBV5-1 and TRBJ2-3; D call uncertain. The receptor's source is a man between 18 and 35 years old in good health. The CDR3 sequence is CASSLGLSGDTQYF. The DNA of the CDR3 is TGCGCCAGCAGCTTGGGTCTCTCTGGAGATACGCAGTATTTT.